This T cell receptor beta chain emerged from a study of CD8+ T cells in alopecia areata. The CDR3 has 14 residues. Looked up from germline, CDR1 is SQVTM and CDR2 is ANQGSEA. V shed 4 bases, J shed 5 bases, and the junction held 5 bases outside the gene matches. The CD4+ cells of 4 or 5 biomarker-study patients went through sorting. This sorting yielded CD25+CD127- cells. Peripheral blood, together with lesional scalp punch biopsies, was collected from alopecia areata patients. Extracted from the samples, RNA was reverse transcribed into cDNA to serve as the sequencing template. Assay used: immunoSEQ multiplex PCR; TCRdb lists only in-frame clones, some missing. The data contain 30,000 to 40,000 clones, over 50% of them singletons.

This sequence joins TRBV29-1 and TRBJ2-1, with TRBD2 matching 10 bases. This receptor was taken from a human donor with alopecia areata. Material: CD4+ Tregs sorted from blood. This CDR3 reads CSVVGLAGDNEQFF. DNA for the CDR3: TGCAGCGTTGTGGGGCTAGCGGGAGACAATGAGCAGTTCTTC.